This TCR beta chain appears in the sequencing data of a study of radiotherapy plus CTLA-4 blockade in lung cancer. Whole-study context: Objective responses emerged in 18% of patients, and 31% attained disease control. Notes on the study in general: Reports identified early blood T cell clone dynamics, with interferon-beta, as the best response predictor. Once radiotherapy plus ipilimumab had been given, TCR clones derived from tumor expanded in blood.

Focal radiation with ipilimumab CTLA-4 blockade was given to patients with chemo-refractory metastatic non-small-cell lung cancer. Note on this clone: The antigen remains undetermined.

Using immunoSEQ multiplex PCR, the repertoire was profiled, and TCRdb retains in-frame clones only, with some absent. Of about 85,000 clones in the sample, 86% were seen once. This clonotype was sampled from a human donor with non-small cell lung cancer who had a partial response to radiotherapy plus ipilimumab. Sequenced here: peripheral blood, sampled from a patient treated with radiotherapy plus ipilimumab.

Here the CDR3 reads CATSSPGLAGGRETQYF. In nucleotides, the CDR3 is TGTGCCACCAGCAGCCCGGGACTAGCGGGAGGTCGGGAGACCCAGTACTTC. The chain is built from TRBV15 and TRBJ2-5; 15 bases line up with TRBD2. Unmatched junction bases numbered 7, after V lost 3 bases and J lost 5 bases. The CDR3 length is 17 residues. Germline V gene lookup returns CDR1 LNHNV and CDR2 YYDKDF (reference sequence). The full variable domain, rest sourced from reference TRBV15 and TRBJ2-5, is DAMVIQNPRYQVTQFGKPVTLSCSQTLNHNVMYWYQQKSSQAPKLLFHYYDKDFNNEADTPDNFQSRRPNTSFCFLDIRSPGLGDTAMYLCATSSPGLAGGRETQYFGPGTRLLVL.